The 13 T cell receptor beta chains given below trace back to one sample, sequenced in a study of blood T cell repertoires in COVID-19. This table comes from immunoSEQ multiplex PCR, and its TCRdb copy is limited to in-frame clones, with some not included. Of roughly 200,000 clones in the sample, around 94% were seen once. The specimen sequenced was peripheral blood. Source of these receptors: a man aged 25 to 40 with COVID-19, enrolled during active disease.

This clone has only one observation. The chain carries TRBV19 and TRBJ1-2; D is ambiguous. Germline lookup yields CDR1 LNHDA and CDR2 SQIVND (reference sequence). This CDR3 spans 15 amino acids. The V and J ends lost 3 bases and 3 bases respectively, with 14 bases between them. CDR3 nucleotides: TGTGCCAGTAGTATCGCCAGGCAGATGGACTATGGCTACACCTTC. It codes for CASSIARQMDYGYTF.

CDR3 DNA sequence: TGCTCCTTTGGGGGGGGGATTCACACAGATACGCAGTATTTT. Its translation: CSFGGGIHTDTQYF. V usage is TRBV29-1 and J usage is TRBJ2-3; 7 bases align to TRBD2. The germline gives CDR1 SQVTM, CDR2 ANQGSEA. This CDR3 is built from 14 residues.

The chain recombines TRBV7-9 with TRBJ1-2; 9 bases fit TRBD1. Germline V gene lookup returns CDR1 SEHNR and CDR2 FQNEAQ (reference sequence). This CDR3 is built from 16 residues. V dropped 1 base and J dropped 5; count of bases not matched to a gene: 8. For the CDR3, the DNA is TGTGCCAGCAGCTTAGAACACCCGGGACAGGGTTATGGCTACACCTTC. Protein sequence: CASSLEHPGQGYGYTF.

V is TRBV7-9 and J is TRBJ1-2, with a possible D match to TRBD1 (6 bases). V was shortened by 4 bases and J by 8 bases, with 14 bases between the two germline ends. The CDR3 length is 13 residues. The V gene's germline CDR1 is SEHNR and CDR2 FQNEAQ (reference sequence). The CDR3: CASSYPRTDGYTF. The CDR3 DNA sequence: TGTGCCAGCAGCTACCCTAGGACAGACGGCTACACCTTC.

V and J are TRBV6-5 and TRBJ1-1, with unresolved D. There are 11 residues in the CDR3. Germline V CDR1 and CDR2: MNHEY, SVGAGI. V gave up 5 bases and J gave up 4 bases, with 5 bases separating them. In DNA, the CDR3 is TGTGCCAGCAGTCTAGGCACTGAAGCTTTCTTT. Its protein is CASSLGTEAFF.

The J gene is TRBJ2-5, the V gene TRBV5-5; TRBD1 matches 8 bases. The CDR3 is 15 residues long. Trimming cost V 1 base and J 4 bases; bases outside gene matches: 6. The V gene's germline CDR1 is SGHKS and CDR2 YYEKEE (reference sequence). The CDR3 DNA reads as TGTGCCAGCAGCTTGAGGCGGACAGGGTCAGAGACCCAGTACTTC. This codes for CASSLRRTGSETQYF.

V gene TRBV19 combines with J gene TRBJ2-7; 9 bases match TRBD1. V was pared by 1 base and J by 3 bases, with 4 bases of the junction left unmatched. Germline loops: CDR1 LNHDA, CDR2 SQIVND (reference sequence). The CDR3 loop spans 15 amino acids. This CDR3 is CASSIVGQGYYEQYF. The CDR3 nucleotides read TGTGCCAGTAGTATAGTGGGACAGGGTTACTACGAGCAGTACTTC.

For the CDR3, the DNA is TGCGCCAGCAGCCAAAATACCCGGCGGTCAGCTTTCTTT. The encoded protein is CASSQNTRRSAFF. The chain is built from TRBV4-1 and TRBJ1-1, with D unclear. CDR3 length: 13 residues. The germline CDR1 and CDR2 sequences are MGHRA and YSYEKL. V was clipped by 2 bases and J by 10 bases, with 14 bases between them.

The chain joins TRBV6-1 to TRBJ1-3; D is undetermined. This CDR3 has 14 amino acids. Trimming took 3 bases from V and 0 from J, leaving 6 bases between them. Germline values: CDR1 MNHNS, CDR2 SASEGT. CDR3 amino acids: CASSDKPSGNTIYF. The DNA of the CDR3 is TGTGCCAGCAGTGACAAGCCCTCTGGAAACACCATATATTTT.

The chain has TRBV5-1 and TRBJ1-2, with 8 bases fitting TRBD1. Germline lookup yields CDR1 SGHRS and CDR2 YFSETQ. The CDR3 is 14 amino acids. The J segment lost 3 bases and the V segment lost 5 bases, leaving 6 bases of the junction unmatched. The CDR3 bases are TGCGCCAGCAGATTCGGACAGGGAGACTATGGCTACACCTTC. Its translation is CASRFGQGDYGYTF.

The chain links TRBV6-4 to TRBJ2-3; 14 positions match TRBD2. CDR3 length: 18 residues. Germline-derived CDR1 and CDR2 are MRHNA and SNTAGT. V shed 2 bases and J 1 base; nucleotides not matched to a gene: 5. The CDR3 reads CASSDAGLAGGGTDTQYF. As DNA, the CDR3 is TGTGCCAGCAGTGACGCTGGACTAGCGGGGGGTGGCACAGATACGCAGTATTTT.

This chain uses TRBV6-5 with TRBJ1-3; D gene ambiguous. The CDR3 extends over 14 amino acids. Germline CDR1 MNHEY, CDR2 SVGAGI. V dropped 3 bases and J dropped 4 bases, with 10 bases sitting between them. The CDR3 sequence: CASSYRVAGNTIYF. Here the CDR3 DNA reads TGTGCCAGCAGTTATCGGGTTGCCGGAAACACCATATATTTT.

The J gene is TRBJ1-6, the V gene TRBV5-1; D not certain. The germline V gene encodes CDR1 SGHRS and CDR2 YFSETQ. The CDR3 covers 13 residues. Trimming shortened V by 0 bases and J by 9 bases, and 7 bases separated the two germline ends. CDR3 sequence: CASSLETSSPLHF. In DNA form, the CDR3 reads TGCGCCAGCAGCTTGGAGACATCTTCACCCCTCCACTTT.